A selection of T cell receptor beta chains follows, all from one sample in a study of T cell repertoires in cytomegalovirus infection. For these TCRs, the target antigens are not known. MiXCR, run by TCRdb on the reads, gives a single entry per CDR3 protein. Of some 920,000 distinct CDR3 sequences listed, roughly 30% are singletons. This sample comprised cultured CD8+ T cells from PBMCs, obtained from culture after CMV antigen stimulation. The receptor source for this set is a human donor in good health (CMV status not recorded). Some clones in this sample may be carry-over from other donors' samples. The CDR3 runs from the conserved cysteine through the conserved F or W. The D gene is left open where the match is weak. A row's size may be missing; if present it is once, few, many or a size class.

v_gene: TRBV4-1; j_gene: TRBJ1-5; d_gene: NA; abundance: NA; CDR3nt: TGCGCCAGCAGCCTTACATGGAATAGCAATCAGCCCCAGCATTTT; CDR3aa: CASSLTWNSNQPQHF
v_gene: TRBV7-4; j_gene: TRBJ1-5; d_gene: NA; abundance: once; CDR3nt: TGTGCCAGCAGCTCCACGGACGGCCCGGATCAGCCCCAGCATTTT; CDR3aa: CASSSTDGPDQPQHF
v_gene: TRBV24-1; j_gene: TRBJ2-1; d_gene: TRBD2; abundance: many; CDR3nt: TGTGCCACCAGTGATGGCGGGGGGACATACAATGAGCAGTTCTTC; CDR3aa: CATSDGGGTYNEQFF
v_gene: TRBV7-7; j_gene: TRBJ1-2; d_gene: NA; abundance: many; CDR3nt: TGTGCTAGCAGCCCCCTTTATGACAGAATCAATGGCTACACCTTC; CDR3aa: CASSPLYDRINGYTF
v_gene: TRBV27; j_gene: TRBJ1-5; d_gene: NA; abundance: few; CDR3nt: TGTGCCAGCAGTTTATCGAGTCACAGCAATCAGCCCCAGCATTTT; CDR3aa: CASSLSSHSNQPQHF
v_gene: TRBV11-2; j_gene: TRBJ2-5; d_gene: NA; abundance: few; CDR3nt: TGTGCCAGCAGCTTCGGACCTTATCGAGAGACCCAGTACTTC; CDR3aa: CASSFGPYRETQYF
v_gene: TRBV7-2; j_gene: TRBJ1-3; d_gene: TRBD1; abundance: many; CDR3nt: TGTGCCAGCAGCTCCACGGGACAGGGGAGGAGGAACACCATATATTTT; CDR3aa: CASSSTGQGRRNTIYF
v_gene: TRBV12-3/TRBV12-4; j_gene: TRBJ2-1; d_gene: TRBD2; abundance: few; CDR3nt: TGTGCCAGCAGTTTAAATAGCGGGGGGATCAATGAGCAGTTCTTC; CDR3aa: CASSLNSGGINEQFF
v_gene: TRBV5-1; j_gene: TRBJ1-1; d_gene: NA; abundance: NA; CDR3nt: TGCGCCAGCAGCTTGCAATTCCGGACAGACGAAGCTTTCTTT; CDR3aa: CASSLQFRTDEAFF
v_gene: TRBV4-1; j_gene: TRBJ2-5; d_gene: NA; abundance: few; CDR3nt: TGCGCCAGCAGCCAACTCGGACATGACCAAGAGACCCAGTACTTC; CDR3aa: CASSQLGHDQETQYF
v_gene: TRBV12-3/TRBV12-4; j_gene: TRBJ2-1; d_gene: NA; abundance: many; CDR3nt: TGTGCCAGCAGTTTGCATAGCTCCTACAATGAGCAGTTCTTC; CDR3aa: CASSLHSSYNEQFF
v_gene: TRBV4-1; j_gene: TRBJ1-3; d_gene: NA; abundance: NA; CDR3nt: TGCGCCAGCAGTCCGACGACTGGAAACACCATATATTTT; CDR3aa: CASSPTTGNTIYF
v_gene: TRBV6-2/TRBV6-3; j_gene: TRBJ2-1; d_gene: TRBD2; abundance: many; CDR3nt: TGTGCCAGCACTCTTAGCGGGGGATACAATGAGCAGTTCTTC; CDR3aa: CASTLSGGYNEQFF
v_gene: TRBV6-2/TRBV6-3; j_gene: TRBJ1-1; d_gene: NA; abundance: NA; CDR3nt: TGTGCCAGCAGTTACGGGGGACATAACACTGAAGCTTTCTTT; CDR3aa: CASSYGGHNTEAFF
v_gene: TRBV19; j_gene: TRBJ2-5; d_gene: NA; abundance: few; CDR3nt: TGTGCCAGTAATCCTACCGACAGTGAGCGCCGTTGGGAGACCCAGTACTTC; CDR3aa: CASNPTDSERRWETQYF
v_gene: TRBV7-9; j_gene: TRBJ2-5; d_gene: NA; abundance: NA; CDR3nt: TGTGCCAGCAGCCAGACAGGCGGTCAGTACTTC; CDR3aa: CASSQTGGQYF
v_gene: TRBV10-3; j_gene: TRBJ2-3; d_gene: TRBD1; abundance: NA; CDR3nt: TGTGCCATCAGAATTTTGGATCTCGGGACAGGGCAGGGTACGCAGTATTTT; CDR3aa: CAIRILDLGTGQGTQYF
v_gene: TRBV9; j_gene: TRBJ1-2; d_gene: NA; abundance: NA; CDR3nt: TGTGCCAGCAGCGCCCGAGCCCTCTATGGCTACACCTTC; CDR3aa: CASSARALYGYTF
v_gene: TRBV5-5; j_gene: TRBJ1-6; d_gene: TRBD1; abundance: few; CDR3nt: TGTGCCAGCAGCCAGGACAGGGAAACAGCACCCCTCCACTTT; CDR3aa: CASSQDRETAPLHF
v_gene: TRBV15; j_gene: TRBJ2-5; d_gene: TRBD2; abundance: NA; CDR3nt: TGTGCCACCAGCAGACTGCGGGGGAACCAAGAGACCCAGTACTTC; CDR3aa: CATSRLRGNQETQYF
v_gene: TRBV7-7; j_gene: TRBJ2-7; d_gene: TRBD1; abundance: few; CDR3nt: TGTGCTAGCAGCCCAACGACAGGGAGCTACGAGCAGTACTTC; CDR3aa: CASSPTTGSYEQYF
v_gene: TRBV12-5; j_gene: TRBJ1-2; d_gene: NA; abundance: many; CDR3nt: TGTGCTAGTGGTCAACACTCTGGTCTATATGGCTACACCTTC; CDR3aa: CASGQHSGLYGYTF
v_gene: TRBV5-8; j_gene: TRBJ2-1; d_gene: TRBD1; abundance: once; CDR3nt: TGTGCCAGCAGTTGGACAGGGGGAGCGGATGAGCAGTTCTTC; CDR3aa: CASSWTGGADEQFF
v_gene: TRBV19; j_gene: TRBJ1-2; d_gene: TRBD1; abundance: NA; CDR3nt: TGTGCCAGTAGTATGGCCGGGACAGGGGGCTCTGGCTACACCTTC; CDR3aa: CASSMAGTGGSGYTF
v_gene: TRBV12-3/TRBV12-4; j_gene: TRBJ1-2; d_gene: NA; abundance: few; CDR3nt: TGTGCCAGCTACGACTATTCCCGCACAGAGGGAGGTGGCTACACCTTC; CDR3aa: CASYDYSRTEGGGYTF
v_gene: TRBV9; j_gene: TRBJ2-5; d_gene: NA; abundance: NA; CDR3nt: TGTGCCAGCAGCGTAAAGGGCAGAGAGACCCAGTACTTC; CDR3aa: CASSVKGRETQYF
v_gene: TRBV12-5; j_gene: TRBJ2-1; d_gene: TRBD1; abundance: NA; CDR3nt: TGTGCTAGTGGTTTGGGGACAGGCTACAATGAGCAGTTCTTC; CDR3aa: CASGLGTGYNEQFF
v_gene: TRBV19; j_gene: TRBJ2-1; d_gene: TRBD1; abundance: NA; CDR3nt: TGTGCCAGTAGTGAAACAGGGGCCTACAATGAGCAGTTCTTC; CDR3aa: CASSETGAYNEQFF
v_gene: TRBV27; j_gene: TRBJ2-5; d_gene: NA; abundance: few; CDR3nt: TGTGCCAGCAGTCCTCACCCGACAGGCCGGCTGGCACAAGAGACCCAGTACTTC; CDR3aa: CASSPHPTGRLAQETQYF
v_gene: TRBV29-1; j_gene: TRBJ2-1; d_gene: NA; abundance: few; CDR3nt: TGCAGCGTCCGGGGAGATGAGCAGTTCTTC; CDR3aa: CSVRGDEQFF
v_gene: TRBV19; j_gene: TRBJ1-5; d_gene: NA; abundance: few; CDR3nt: TGTGCCAGTAGTATTACGGGGAGTGATCAGCCCCAGCATTTT; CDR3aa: CASSITGSDQPQHF
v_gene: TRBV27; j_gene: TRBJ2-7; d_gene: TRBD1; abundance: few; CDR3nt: TGTGCCAGCAGGACAGGGACCTACGAGCAGTACTTC; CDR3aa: CASRTGTYEQYF